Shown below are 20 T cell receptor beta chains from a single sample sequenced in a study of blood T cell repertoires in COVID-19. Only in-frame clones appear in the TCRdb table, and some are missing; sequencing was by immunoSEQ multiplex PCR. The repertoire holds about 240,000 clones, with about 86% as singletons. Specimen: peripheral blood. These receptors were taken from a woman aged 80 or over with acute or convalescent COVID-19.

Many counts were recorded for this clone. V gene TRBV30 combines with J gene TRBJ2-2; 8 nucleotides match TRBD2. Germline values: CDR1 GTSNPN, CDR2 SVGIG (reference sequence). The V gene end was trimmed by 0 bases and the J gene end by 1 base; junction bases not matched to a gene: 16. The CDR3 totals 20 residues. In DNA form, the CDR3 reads TGTGCCTGGAGTGTACTGGCGGGGGGCGGAATACGAAGGAACACCGGGGAGCTGTTTTTT. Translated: CAWSVLAGGGIRRNTGELFF.

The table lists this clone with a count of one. In DNA form, the CDR3 reads TGTGCCAGCAGCCAAGGGACTCCTAACGGGGAGCTGTTTTTT. Translation: CASSQGTPNGELFF. The rearrangement uses TRBV3-1 (or the pseudogene TRBV3-2) and TRBJ2-2, with D tentatively TRBD2 (5 bases). The CDR3 totals 14 residues. Germline CDR1 and CDR2: LGHDT and YNNKEL (reference sequence). Trimming shortened V by 1 base and J by 7 bases, and 10 bases separated the two germline ends.

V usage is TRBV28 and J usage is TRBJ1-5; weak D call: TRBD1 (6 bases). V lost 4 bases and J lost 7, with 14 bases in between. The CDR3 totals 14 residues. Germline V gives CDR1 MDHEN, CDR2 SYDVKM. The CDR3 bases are TGTGCCAGCAGTTGGACAGTCCCGCGGCAGCCCCAGCATTTT. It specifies CASSWTVPRQPQHF.

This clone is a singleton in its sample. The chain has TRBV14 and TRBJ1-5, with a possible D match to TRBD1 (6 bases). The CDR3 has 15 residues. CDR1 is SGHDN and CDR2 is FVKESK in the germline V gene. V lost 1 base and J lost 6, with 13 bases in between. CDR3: CASSQGRGPGQPQHF. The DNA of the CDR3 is TGTGCCAGCAGCCAAGGGCGGGGGCCGGGTCAGCCCCAGCATTTT.

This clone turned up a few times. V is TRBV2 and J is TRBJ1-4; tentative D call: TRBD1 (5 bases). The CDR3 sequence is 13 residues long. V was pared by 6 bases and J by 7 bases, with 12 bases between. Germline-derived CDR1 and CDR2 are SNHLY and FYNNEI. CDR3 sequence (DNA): TGTGCCAGCAGCGCAGGGTTTACTGAAAAACTGTTTTTT. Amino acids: CASSAGFTEKLFF.

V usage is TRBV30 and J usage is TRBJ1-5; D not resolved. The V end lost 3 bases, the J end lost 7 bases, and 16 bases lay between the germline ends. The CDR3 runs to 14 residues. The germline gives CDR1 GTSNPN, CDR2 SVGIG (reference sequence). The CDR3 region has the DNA TGTGCCTGGAGGCTGCCGTCAGCGGCACAGCCCCAGCATTTT. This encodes CAWRLPSAAQPQHF.

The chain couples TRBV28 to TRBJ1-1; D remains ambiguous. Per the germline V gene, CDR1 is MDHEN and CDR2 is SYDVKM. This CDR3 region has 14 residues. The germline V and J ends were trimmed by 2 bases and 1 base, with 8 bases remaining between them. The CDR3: CASSLPRGNTEAFF. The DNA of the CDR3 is TGTGCCAGCAGTTTACCACGGGGGAACACTGAAGCTTTCTTT.

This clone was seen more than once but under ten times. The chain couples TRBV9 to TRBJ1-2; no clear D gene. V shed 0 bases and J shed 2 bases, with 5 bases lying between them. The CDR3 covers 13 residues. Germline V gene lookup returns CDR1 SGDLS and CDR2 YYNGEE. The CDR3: CASSVAGNYGYTF. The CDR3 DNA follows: TGTGCCAGCAGCGTAGCCGGGAACTATGGCTACACCTTC.

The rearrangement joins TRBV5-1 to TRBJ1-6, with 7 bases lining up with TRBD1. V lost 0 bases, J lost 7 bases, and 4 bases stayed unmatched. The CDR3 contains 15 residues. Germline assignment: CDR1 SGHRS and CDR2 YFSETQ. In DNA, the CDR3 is TGCGCCAGCAGCTTGGATGGACAGGAAAATTCACCCCTCCACTTT. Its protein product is CASSLDGQENSPLHF. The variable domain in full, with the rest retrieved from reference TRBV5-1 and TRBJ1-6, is KAGVTQTPRYLIKTRGQQVTLSCSPISGHRSVSWYQQTPGQGLQFLFEYFSETQRNKGNFPGRFSGRQFSNSRSEMNVSTLELGDSALYLCASSLDGQENSPLHFGNGTRLTVT.

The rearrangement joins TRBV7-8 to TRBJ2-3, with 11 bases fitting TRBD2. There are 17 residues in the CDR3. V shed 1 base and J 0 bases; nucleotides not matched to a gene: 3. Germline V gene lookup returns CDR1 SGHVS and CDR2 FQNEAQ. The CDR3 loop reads CASSLVPSGGSTDTQYF. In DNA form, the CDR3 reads TGTGCCAGCAGCTTAGTACCTAGCGGGGGGAGCACAGATACGCAGTATTTT.

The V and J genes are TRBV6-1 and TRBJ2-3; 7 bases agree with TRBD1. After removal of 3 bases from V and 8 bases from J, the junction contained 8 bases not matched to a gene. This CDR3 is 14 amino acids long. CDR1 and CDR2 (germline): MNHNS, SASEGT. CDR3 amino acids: CASSEKGRQGTQYF. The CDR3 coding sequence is TGTGCCAGCAGTGAGAAGGGCCGACAGGGTACGCAGTATTTT.

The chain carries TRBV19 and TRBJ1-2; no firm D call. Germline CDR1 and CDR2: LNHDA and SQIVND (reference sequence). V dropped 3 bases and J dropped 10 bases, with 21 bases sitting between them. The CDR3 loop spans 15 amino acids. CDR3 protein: CASSMSQRPSSDYTF. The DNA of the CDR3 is TGTGCCAGTAGTATGTCCCAGCGCCCTTCCTCTGACTACACCTTC.

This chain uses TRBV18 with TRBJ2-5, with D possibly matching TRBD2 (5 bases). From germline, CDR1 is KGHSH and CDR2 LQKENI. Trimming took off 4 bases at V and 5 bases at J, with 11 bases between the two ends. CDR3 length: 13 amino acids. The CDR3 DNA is TGTGCCAGCTCACTCGGGGTCAGCGAGACCCAGTACTTC. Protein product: CASSLGVSETQYF.

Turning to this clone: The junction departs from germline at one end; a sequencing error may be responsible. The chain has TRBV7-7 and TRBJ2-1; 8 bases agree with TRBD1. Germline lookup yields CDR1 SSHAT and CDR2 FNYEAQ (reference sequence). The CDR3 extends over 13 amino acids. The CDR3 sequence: CASSSNRGAEQFF. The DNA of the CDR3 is TGTGCTAGCAGCTCAAACAGGGGGGCTGAGCAGTTCTTC.

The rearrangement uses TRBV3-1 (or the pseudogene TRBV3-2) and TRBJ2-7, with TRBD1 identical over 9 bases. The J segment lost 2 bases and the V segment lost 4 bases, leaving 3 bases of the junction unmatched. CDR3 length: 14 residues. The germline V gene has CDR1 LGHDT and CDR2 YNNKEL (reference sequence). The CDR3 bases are TGTGCCAGCAGCCCCCGGGACAGGGCCTACGAGCAGTACTTC. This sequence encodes CASSPRDRAYEQYF.

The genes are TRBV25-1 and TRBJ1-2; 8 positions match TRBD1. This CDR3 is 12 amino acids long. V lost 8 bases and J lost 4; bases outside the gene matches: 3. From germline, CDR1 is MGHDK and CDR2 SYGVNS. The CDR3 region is CASSGQGYGYTF. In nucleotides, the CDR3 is TGTGCCAGCTCTGGACAGGGCTATGGCTACACCTTC.

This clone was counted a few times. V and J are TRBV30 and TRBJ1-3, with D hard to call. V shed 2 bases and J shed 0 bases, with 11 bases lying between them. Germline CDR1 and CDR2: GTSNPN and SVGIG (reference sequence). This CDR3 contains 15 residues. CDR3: CAWSSPSGSGNTIYF. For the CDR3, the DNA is TGTGCCTGGAGTTCCCCCAGTGGCTCTGGAAACACCATATATTTT.

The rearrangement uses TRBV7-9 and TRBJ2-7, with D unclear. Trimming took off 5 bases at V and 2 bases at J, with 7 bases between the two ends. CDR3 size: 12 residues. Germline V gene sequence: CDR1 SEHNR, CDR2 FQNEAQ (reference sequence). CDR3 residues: CASSRQPYEQYF. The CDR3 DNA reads TGTGCCAGCAGCCGACAACCCTACGAGCAGTACTTC.

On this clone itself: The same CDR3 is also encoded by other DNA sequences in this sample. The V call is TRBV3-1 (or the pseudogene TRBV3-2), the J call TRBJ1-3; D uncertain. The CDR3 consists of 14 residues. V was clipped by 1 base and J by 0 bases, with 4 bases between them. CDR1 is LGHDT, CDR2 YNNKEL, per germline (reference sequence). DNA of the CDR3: TGTGCCAGCAGCCAAGGAGGCTCTGGAAACACCATATATTTT. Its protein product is CASSQGGSGNTIYF.

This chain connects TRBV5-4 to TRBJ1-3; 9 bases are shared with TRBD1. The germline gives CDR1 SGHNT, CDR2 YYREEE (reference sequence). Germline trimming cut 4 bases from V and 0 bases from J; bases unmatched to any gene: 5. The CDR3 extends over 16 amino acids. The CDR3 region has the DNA TGTGCCAGCAGCAAGGGACAGGGCAGCTCTGGAAACACCATATATTTT. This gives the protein CASSKGQGSSGNTIYF. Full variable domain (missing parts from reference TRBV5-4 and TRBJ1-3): ETGVTQSPTHLIKTRGQQVTLRCSSQSGHNTVSWYQQALGQGPQFIFQYYREEENGRGNFPPRFSGLQFPNYSSELNVNALELDDSALYLCASSKGQGSSGNTIYFGEGSWLTVV.